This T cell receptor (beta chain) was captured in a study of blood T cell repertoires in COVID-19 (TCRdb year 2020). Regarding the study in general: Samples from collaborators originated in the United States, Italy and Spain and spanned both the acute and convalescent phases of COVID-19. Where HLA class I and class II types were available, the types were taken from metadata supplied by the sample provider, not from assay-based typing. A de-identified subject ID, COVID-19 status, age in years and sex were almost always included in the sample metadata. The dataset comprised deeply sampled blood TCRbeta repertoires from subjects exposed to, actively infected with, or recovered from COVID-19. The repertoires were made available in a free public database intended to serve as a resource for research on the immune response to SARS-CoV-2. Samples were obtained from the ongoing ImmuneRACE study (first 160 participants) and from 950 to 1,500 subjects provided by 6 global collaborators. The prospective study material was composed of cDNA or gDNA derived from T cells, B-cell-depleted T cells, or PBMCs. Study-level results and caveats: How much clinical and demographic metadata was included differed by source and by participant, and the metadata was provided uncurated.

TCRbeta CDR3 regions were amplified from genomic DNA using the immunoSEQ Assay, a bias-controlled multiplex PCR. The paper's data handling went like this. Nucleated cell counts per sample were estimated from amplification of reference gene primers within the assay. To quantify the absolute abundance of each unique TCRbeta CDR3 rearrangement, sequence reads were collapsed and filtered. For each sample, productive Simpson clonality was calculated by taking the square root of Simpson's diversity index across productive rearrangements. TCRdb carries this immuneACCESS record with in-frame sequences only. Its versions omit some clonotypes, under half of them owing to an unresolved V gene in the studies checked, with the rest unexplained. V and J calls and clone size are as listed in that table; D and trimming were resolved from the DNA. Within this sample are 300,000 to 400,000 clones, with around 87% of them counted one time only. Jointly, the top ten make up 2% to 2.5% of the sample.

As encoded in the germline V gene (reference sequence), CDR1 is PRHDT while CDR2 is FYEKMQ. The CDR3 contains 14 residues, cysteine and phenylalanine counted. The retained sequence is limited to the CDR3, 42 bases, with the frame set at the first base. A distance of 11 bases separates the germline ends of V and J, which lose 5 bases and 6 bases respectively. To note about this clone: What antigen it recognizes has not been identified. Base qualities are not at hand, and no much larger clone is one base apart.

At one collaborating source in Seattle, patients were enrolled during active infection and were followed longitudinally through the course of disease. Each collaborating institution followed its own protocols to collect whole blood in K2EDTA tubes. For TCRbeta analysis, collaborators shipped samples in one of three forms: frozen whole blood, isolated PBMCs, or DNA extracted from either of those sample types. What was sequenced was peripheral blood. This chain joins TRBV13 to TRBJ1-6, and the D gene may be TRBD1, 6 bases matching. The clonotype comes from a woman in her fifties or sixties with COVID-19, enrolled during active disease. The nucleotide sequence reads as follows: TGTGCCAGCAGCGCCGGGACAAGTAATTCACCCCTCCACTTT. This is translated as CASSAGTSNSPLHF.